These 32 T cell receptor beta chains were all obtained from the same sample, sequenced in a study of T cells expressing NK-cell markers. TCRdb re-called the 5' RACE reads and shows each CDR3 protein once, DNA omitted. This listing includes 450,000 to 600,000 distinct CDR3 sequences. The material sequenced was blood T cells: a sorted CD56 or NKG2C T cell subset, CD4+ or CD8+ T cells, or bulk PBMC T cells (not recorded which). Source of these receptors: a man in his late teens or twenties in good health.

The chain's CDR3 is CASRQPGDLRGYTF. V and J are TRBV12-3 or TRBV12-4 and TRBJ1-2; the TCRdb call, TRBD1, lacks DNA for checking. CDR3 length: 14 amino acids.

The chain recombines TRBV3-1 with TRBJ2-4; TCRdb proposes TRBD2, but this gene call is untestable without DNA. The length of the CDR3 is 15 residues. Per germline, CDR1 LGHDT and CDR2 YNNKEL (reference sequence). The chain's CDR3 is CASSPGGGIENIQYF. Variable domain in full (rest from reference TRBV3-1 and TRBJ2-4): DTAVSQTPKYLVTQMGNDKSIKCEQNLGHDTMYWYKQDSKKFLKIMFSYNNKELIINETVPNRFSPKSPDKAHLNLHINSLELGDSAVYFCASSPGGGIENIQYFGAGTRLSVL.

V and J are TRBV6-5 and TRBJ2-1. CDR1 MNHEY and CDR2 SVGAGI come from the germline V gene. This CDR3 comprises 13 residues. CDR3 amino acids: CASSYTNMAGQFF.

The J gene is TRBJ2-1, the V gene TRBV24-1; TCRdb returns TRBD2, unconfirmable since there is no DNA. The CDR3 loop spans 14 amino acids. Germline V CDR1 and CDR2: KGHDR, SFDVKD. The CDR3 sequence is CATSATSSYNEQFF.

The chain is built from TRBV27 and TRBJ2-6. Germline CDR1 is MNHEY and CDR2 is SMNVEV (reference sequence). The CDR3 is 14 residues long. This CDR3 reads CASLQSSGANVLTF.

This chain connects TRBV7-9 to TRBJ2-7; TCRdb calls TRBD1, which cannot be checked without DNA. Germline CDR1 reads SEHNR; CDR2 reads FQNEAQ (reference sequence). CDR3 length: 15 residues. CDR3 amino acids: CASSLPGQGYYEQYF.

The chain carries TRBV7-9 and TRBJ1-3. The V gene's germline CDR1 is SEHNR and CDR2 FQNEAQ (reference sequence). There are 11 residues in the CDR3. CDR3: CASSSLDTIYF.

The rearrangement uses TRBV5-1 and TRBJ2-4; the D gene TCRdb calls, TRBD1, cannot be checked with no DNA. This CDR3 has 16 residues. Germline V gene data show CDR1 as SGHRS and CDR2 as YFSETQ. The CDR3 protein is CASSPSHGTGKNIQYF.

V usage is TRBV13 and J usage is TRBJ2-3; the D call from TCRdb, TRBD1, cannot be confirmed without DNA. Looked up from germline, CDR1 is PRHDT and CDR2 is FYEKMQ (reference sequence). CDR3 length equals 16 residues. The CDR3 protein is CASSPSGQIVADTQYF.

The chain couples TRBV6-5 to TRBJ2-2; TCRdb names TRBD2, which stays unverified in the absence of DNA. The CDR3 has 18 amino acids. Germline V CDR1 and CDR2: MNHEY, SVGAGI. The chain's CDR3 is CASSYHTGLAGNTGELFF.

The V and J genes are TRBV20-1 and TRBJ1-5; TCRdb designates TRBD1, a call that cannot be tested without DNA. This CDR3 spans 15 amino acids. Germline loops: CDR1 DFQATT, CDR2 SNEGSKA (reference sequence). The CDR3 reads CSASPDRDFNQPQHF.

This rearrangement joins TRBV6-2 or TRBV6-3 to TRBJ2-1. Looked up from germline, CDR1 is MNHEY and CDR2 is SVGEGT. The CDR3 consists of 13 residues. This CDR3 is CASNAATWNEQFF.

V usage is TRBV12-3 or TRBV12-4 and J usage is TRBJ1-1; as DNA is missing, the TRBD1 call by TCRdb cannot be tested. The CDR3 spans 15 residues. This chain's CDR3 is CASSFGQGADTEAFF.

CDR3 loop: CASSFDRSGYGYTF. The chain couples TRBV12-3 or TRBV12-4 to TRBJ1-2; TCRdb returns TRBD1, unconfirmable since there is no DNA. The CDR3 is 14 residues long.

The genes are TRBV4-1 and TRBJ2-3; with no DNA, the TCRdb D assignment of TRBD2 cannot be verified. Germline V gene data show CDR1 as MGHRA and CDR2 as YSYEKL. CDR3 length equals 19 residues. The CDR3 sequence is CASSHGTSGINPSTDTQYF.

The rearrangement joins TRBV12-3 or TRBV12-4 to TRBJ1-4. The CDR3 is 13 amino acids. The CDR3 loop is CASSPTYGEKLFF.

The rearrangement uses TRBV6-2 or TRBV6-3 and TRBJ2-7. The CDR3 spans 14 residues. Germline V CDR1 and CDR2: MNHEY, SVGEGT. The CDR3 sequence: CASSYSRVSYEQYF.

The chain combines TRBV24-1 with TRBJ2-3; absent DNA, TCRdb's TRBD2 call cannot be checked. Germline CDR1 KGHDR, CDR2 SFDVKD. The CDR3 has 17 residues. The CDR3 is CATSDRLAESRTDTQYF.

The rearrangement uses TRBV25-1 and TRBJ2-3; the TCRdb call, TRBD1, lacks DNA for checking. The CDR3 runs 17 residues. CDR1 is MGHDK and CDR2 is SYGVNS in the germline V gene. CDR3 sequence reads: CASSEHARGTSTDTQYF.

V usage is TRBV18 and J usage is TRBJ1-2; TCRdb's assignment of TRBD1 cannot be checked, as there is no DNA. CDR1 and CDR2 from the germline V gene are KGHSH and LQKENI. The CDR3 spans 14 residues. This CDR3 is CASSPLTGLDGYTF.

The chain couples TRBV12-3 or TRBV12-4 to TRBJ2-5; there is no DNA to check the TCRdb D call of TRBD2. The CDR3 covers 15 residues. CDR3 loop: CASRGLAGGGETQYF.

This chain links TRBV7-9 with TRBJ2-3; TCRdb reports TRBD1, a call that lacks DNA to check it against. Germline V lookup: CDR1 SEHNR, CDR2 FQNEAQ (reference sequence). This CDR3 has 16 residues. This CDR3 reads CASSLASGQDTDTQYF.

The CDR3 spells CASSLAGTGPNSYNEQFF. V usage is TRBV11-1 and J usage is TRBJ2-1; the D gene TCRdb calls, TRBD1, cannot be checked with no DNA. CDR3 length equals 18 residues. Germline V gene data show CDR1 as SGHAT and CDR2 as FQDESV (reference sequence).

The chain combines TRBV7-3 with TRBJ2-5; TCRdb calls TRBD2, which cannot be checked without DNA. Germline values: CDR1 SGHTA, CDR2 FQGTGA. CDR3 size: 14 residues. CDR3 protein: CASSSLLGLETQYF.

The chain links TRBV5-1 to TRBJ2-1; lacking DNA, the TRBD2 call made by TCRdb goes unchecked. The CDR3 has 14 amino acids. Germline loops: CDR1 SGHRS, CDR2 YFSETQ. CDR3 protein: CASSLAWEAGEQFF.

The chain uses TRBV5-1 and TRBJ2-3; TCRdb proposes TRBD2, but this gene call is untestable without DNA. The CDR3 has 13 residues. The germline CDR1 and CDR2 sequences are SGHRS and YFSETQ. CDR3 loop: CASSPAGGDTQYF.

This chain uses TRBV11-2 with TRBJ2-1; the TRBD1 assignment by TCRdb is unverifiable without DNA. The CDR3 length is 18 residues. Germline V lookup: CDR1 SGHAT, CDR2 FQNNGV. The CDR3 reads CASSLDGPGTASYNEQFF. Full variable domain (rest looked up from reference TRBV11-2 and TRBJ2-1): EAGVAQSPRYKIIEKRQSVAFWCNPISGHATLYWYQQILGQGPKLLIQFQNNGVVDDSQLPKDRFSAERLKGVDSTLKIQPAKLEDSAVYLCASSLDGPGTASYNEQFFGPGTRLTVL.

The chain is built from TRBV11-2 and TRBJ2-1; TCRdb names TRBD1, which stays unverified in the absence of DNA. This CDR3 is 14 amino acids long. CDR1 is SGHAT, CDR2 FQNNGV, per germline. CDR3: CASSIRQGDNEQFF.

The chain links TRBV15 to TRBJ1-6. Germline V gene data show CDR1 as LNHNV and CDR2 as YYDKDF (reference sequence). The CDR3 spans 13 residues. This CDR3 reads CATSRDEDSPLHF.

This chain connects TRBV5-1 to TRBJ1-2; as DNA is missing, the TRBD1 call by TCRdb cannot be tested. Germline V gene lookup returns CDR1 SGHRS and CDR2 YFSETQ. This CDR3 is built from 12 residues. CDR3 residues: CASSLGQGLDTF.

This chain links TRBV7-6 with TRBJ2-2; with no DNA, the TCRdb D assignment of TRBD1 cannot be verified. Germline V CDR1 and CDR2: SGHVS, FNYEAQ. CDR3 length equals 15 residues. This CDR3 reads CASSPAGGIAGELFF.

The CDR3 reads CATSPRDRNTDTQYF. This rearrangement joins TRBV24-1 to TRBJ2-3; TCRdb's assignment of TRBD1 cannot be checked, as there is no DNA. The V gene's germline CDR1 is KGHDR and CDR2 SFDVKD. The CDR3 length is 15 residues.